These 2 T cell receptor beta chains were sequenced from one sample in a study of T-cell reconstitution after alpha-beta-depleted transplantation in children. Unique molecular identifiers were used in preparing the TCRbeta library. TCRdb reprocessed the PCR reads via MiXCR and lists one record per CDR3 protein. The data hold about 640,000 distinct CDR3 sequences, with approximately 12% observed a single time. Sequences were derived from PBMCs, mostly from graft donor cells, sampled 360 days after TCRalphabeta/CD19-depleted stem cell transplant. These receptor sequences come from a male patient younger than 18 who had a stem cell transplant for acute myeloid leukemia, so the T cells may come from the graft donor.

This clonotype showed up just a few times. The V gene is TRBV6-2 or TRBV6-3, the J gene TRBJ1-1; 9 nucleotides agree with TRBD1. Per germline, CDR1 MNHEY and CDR2 SVGEGT. There are 17 residues in the CDR3. The junction had 11 bases not matched to a gene; V was cut back by 6 bases and J by 0 bases. CDR3 nucleotide sequence: TGTGCCAGCAGGGACAGGGGATCGGATGCCATGAACACTGAAGCTTTCTTT. It encodes CASRDRGSDAMNTEAFF.

The genes are TRBV9 and TRBJ2-4, with a tentative D call TRBD1 (6 bases). Per the germline V gene, CDR1 is SGDLS and CDR2 is YYNGEE. The V end lost 3 bases, the J end lost 4 bases, and 8 bases lay between the germline ends. This CDR3 is built from 13 residues. This CDR3 reads CASSGTGKNIQYF. The CDR3 nucleotides are TGTGCCAGCAGCGGCACAGGGAAAAACATTCAGTACTTC.